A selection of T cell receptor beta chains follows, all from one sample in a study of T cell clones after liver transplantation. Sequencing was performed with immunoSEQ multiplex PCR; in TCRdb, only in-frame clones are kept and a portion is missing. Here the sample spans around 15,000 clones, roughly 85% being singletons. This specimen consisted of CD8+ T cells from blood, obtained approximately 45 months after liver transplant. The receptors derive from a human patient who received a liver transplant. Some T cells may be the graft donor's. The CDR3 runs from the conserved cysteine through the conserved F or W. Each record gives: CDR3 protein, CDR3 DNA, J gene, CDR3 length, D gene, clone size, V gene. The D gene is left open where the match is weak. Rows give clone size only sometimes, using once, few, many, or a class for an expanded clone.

CDR3aa: CASAHRSLGNTEAFF
CDR3nt: TGTGCCAGCGCCCACCGGAGCTTAGGAAACACTGAAGCTTTCTTT
j_gene: TRBJ1-1
len: 15
d_gene: -
abundance: once
v_gene: TRBV27

CDR3aa: CASSLATSGGSGDEQFF
CDR3nt: TGCGCCAGCAGCTTGGCGACTAGCGGGGGCTCAGGCGATGAGCAGTTCTTC
j_gene: TRBJ2-1
len: 17
d_gene: TRBD2
abundance: -
v_gene: TRBV5-1

CDR3aa: CASSLWSDEQFF
CDR3nt: TGTGCCAGCAGCTTATGGTCGGATGAGCAGTTCTTC
j_gene: TRBJ2-1
len: 12
d_gene: -
abundance: once
v_gene: TRBV7-9

CDR3aa: CASSGGLAGVWEQYF
CDR3nt: TGTGCCAGCAGCGGGGGACTAGCGGGAGTGTGGGAGCAGTACTTC
j_gene: TRBJ2-7
len: 15
d_gene: TRBD2
abundance: -
v_gene: TRBV11-2

CDR3aa: CASSFQGSSYEQYF
CDR3nt: TGTGCCAGCAGTTTCCAGGGTAGCTCCTACGAGCAGTACTTC
j_gene: TRBJ2-7
len: 14
d_gene: -
abundance: few
v_gene: TRBV27

CDR3aa: CASSPQRPYNTDTQYF
CDR3nt: TGTGCCAGCAGCCCGCAGCGCCCATACAACACAGATACGCAGTATTTT
j_gene: TRBJ2-3
len: 16
d_gene: -
abundance: -
v_gene: TRBV13

CDR3aa: CASSGWDFGYTF
CDR3nt: TGTGCCAGCAGCGGATGGGACTTTGGCTACACCTTC
j_gene: TRBJ1-2
len: 12
d_gene: -
abundance: -
v_gene: TRBV9

CDR3aa: CASSQEHAGGYEQYF
CDR3nt: TGCGCCAGCAGCCAAGAGCATGCGGGGGGCTACGAGCAGTACTTC
j_gene: TRBJ2-7
len: 15
d_gene: TRBD2
abundance: -
v_gene: TRBV4-3

CDR3aa: CASSPEGLGYYEQYF
CDR3nt: TGTGCCAGCAGCCCCGAGGGTTTGGGCTACTACGAGCAGTACTTC
j_gene: TRBJ2-7
len: 15
d_gene: -
abundance: -
v_gene: TRBV7-2

CDR3aa: CASSQVSENEQFF
CDR3nt: TGTGCCAGCAGCCAGGTTTCAGAGAATGAGCAGTTCTTC
j_gene: TRBJ2-1
len: 13
d_gene: -
abundance: -
v_gene: TRBV4-2

CDR3aa: CASSLQGGTDTQYF
CDR3nt: TGTGCCAGTAGTCTCCAGGGGGGCACAGATACGCAGTATTTT
j_gene: TRBJ2-3
len: 14
d_gene: TRBD1
abundance: -
v_gene: TRBV19

CDR3aa: CASSSRDRGTGELFF
CDR3nt: TGTGCCAGCAGCTCCCGGGACAGGGGTACCGGGGAGCTGTTTTTT
j_gene: TRBJ2-2
len: 15
d_gene: TRBD1
abundance: -
v_gene: TRBV11-2